This T cell receptor beta chain comes out of a study of T-cell reconstitution after alpha-beta-depleted transplantation in children. The study's findings and limits: Several hundred rapidly expanded clones from non-depleted graft cells reportedly supplied alpha-beta T cells about two months post-transplant. Some patients' high day-60 TCRbeta diversity was traced to surviving recipient T cells and thymic progenitors.

Only a few counts were recorded for this clonotype. The antigen is not known. Unique molecular identifiers were incorporated when the TCRbeta library was constructed. Via MiXCR, TCRdb re-called the PCR reads, giving one row per CDR3 protein. The sample includes fewer than 550,000 distinct CDR3 sequences, over 10% seen only once; the top ten take 11% to 15%. This CDR3 is built from 16 residues. CDR1 is ENHRY, CDR2 SYGVKD, per germline. Germline trimming cut 0 bases from V and 3 bases from J; bases unmatched to any gene: 5. Sequencing used PBMCs, mostly from graft donor cells, obtained 180 days after TCRalphabeta/CD19-depleted stem cell transplant. This sequence joins TRBV10-3 and TRBJ2-5; 9 nucleotides agree with TRBD2. This sequence was found in a female patient aged 2-9 years who had a stem cell transplant for aplastic anemia, so the T cells may come from the graft donor. The CDR3 region is CAISESLREGKETQYF. CDR3 bases: TGTGCCATCAGTGAGTCGTTGCGGGAGGGTAAAGAGACCCAGTACTTC.